Sequencing of this T cell receptor beta chain was carried out in a study of neurological immune-mediated disorders. Across the study: Secondary progressive disease was present in 3, and relapsing-remitting disease in roughly 30, of the approximately 35 multiple sclerosis patients. General study results and limits: Private repertoires in all groups were suggested, as expanded clones shared no CDR3 amino acid sequences across subjects. In HTLV-1-associated myelopathy, TCR clonal expansion was greatest, and in multiple sclerosis it was least, below healthy controls.

TCRdb recomputed calls from the 5' RACE reads with MiXCR, one row per CDR3 protein. The data show approximately 86,000 distinct CDR3 sequences, around 2.6% seen once. This clonotype was seen ten or more times. Its antigen is unidentified. The source material was PBMCs. The sequence was collected from a woman between 25 and 40 years old with multiple sclerosis.

The CDR3 loop is CSARDEGWGNTIYF. In DNA form, the CDR3 reads TGCAGTGCTAGAGATGAGGGTTGGGGAAACACCATATATTTT. V is TRBV20-1 and J is TRBJ1-3; no definite D call. V lost 0 bases and J lost 4, with 10 bases in between. CDR1 is DFQATT and CDR2 is SNEGSKA in the germline V gene (reference sequence). The CDR3 has 14 amino acids.